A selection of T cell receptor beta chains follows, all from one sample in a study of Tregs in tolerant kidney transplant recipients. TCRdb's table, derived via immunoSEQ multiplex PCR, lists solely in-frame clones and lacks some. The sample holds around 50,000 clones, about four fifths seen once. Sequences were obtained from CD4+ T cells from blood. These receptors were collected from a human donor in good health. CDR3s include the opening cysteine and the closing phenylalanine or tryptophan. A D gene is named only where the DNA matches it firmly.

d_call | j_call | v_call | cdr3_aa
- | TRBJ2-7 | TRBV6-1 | CASSVPGTSYEQYF
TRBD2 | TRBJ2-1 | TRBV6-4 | CASSDSGGAYNEQFF
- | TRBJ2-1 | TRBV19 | CASSIRGGIDNEQFF
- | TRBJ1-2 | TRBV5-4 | CASSLPSGSQMYISYTF
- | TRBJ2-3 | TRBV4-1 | CASSQRAGNNADTQYF
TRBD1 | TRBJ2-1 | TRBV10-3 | CATRDRDEQFF
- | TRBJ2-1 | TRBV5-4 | CASSSTQGPTKNNEQFF
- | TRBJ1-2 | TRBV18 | CASSPLVPSDRYYGYTF
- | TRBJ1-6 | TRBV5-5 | CASSLSAQVYNSPLHF
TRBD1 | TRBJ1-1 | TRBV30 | CAWSQGVIRTEAFF
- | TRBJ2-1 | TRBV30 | CAWKGWRAGPYNEQFF
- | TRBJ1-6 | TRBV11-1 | CASSIGGPRNSPLHF
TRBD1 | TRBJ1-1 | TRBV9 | CASSGGGRVLGTEAFF
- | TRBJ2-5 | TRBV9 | CASSVSGWGQETQYF
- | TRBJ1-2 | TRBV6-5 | CASSEAGNYGYTF
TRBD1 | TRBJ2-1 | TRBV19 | CASSIWDRLSSYNEQFF
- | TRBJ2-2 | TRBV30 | CAWSPPGGTGELFF
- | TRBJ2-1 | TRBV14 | CASSHPRWGQGANEQFF
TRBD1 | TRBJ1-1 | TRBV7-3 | CASSGQGGAWTEAFF
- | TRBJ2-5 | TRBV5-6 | CASSPWRSKETQYF
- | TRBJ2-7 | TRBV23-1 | CASSPSDGPYEQYF
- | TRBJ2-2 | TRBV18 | CASSLGLSGDTGELFF
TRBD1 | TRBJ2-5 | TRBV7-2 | CASSLDRGTGQETQYF
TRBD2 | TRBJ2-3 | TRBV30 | CAWSLPAGAAGDTQYF
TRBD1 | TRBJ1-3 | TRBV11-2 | CASSLRDRGGNTIYF
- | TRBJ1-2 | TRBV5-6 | CASSSGSPGSGYTF
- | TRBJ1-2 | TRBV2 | CASSDYGGYTF
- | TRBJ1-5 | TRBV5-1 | CAGQKPGPGLHF
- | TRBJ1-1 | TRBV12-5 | CASGLAENTEAFF
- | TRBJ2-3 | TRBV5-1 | CASSSQPGPNTQYF
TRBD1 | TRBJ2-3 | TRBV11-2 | CASRSTGQGGTDTQYF
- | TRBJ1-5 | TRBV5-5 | CASSSSGTLDQPQHF
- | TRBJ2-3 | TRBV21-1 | CASSKGEGGPTDTQYF
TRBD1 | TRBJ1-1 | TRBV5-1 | CASSFGTGEGTEAFF
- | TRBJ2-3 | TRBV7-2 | CASSFKGSDHSTQYF
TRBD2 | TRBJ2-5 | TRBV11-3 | CASSLFAGAGQETQYF
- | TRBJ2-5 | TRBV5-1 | CASSSLGGPQETQYF
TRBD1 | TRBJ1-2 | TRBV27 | CASSPVTGALLANYGYTF
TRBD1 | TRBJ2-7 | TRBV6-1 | CASSEHRGYEQYF